This T cell receptor (beta chain) was captured by sequencing in a study of blood T cell repertoires in COVID-19. Study details: Samples taken during acute and convalescent COVID-19 were collected in the United States, Italy and Spain. PBMCs, B-cell-depleted T cells, or T cells provided the cDNA or gDNA that made up the material.

Trimming removed 5 bases from V and 6 bases from J; junction bases left unmatched: 10. There are 14 residues in the CDR3. Per the germline V gene, CDR1 is LNHDA and CDR2 is SQIVND (reference sequence). Authors' analysis steps: Cell counts per sample came from amplifying reference gene primers. Sequencing used immunoSEQ multiplex PCR; TCRdb keeps in-frame clones, though not all of them. That table supplies the V and J calls and clone size; D and trimming were determined from the DNA. The sample carries about 310,000 clones, about 85% recorded once. The V and J genes are TRBV19 and TRBJ2-7; 7 bases fit TRBD1. The sample consisted of peripheral blood. The clonotype was recovered from a man aged 18 to 35 with active or convalescent COVID-19. The CDR3 spells CASSVGTAKREQYF. Here the CDR3 DNA reads TGTGCCAGTAGTGTCGGGACAGCCAAGCGCGAGCAGTACTTC. Filled out from reference TRBV19 and TRBJ2-7, the complete variable domain reads DGGITQSPKYLFRKEGQNVTLSCEQNLNHDAMYWYRQDPGQGLRLIYYSQIVNDFQKGDIAEGYSVSREKKESFPLTVTSAQKNPTAFYLCASSVGTAKREQYFGPGTRLTVT.